The entry below gives a single T cell receptor (beta chain) sequence along with its context. The antigen this receptor binds is unknown. There are no base qualities to consult, and no much larger clone falls within one base. After removal of 1 base from V and 0 bases from J, the junction retains 2 bases not matched to a gene. The CDR3 goes from the cysteine to the phenylalanine over 16 residues. The kept DNA is CDR3 alone, 48 bases in frame from the first base. CDR1 LNHNV and CDR2 YYDKDF were looked up in the germline V gene (reference sequence). The immunoSEQ Assay, a bias-controlled multiplex PCR, was used to amplify TCRbeta CDR3 regions from genomic DNA. The study's own analysis went as follows. The number of nucleated cells in each sample was estimated by amplification of reference gene primers within the assay. To quantify the absolute abundance of each unique TCRbeta CDR3 rearrangement, sequence reads were collapsed and filtered. For each sample, productive Simpson clonality was calculated by taking the square root of Simpson's diversity index across productive rearrangements. TCRdb's version of the immuneACCESS table is confined to in-frame rearrangements and falls short of the full clone set. An unresolved V gene accounts for under half of the shortfall where checked; the remainder is of unknown origin. The D gene and trimming were derived from the DNA, and the V and J assignments and clone size from that table. The sample records tens of thousands of clones, about 74% of which are singletons. Jointly, the top ten make up roughly 2.4% of the sample.

This sample is part of a study of blood T cell repertoires in COVID-19 (TCRdb year 2020). Regarding the complete study: Samples from collaborators originated in the United States, Italy and Spain and spanned both the acute and convalescent phases of COVID-19. A de-identified subject ID, COVID-19 status, age in years and sex were almost always included in the sample metadata. Where available, HLA class I and class II types were obtained from metadata supplied by the sample provider rather than from assay-based typing. Subjects who had been exposed to COVID-19, were actively infected with it, or had recovered from it provided the deeply sampled blood TCRbeta repertoires that made up the dataset. A freely available public database, intended as a resource for researchers studying the immune response to SARS-CoV-2, is where the repertoires were released. Samples came from the ongoing ImmuneRACE study (first 160 participants) plus 1,254 subjects from 6 global collaborators. The material from the prospective study consisted of cDNA or gDNA derived from T cells, B-cell-depleted T cells, or PBMCs.

In Seattle, one collaborating source enrolled patients while the infection was active and tracked those patients longitudinally over the course of disease. Whole blood was collected in K2EDTA tubes by collaborating institutions according to the institutions' own protocols. For TCRbeta analysis, collaborators shipped samples as frozen whole blood, isolated PBMCs, or DNA extracted from either of those sample types. Results and caveats for the whole study, not just this receptor: Clinical and demographic metadata were provided uncurated, with the amount varying by source and participant.

Sequenced: peripheral blood. The sequence was collected from a man in his 70s with COVID-19, enrolled during active disease. This receptor chain uses TRBV15 and TRBJ1-3; 8 bases in the junction line up with TRBD1. The DNA sequence reads TGTGCCACCAGCAGAGTACAGGGGGACTCTGGAAACACCATATATTTT. Its coded protein is CATSRVQGDSGNTIYF.